This T cell receptor beta chain was identified in a study of vaccination and CD4 T cells after COVID-19. Across the whole study: Typically, post-vaccine samples were obtained a median roughly 75 days after dose two, within a range of 14 to 241.

Trimming removed 2 bases at V and 3 bases at J, with 14 bases between. The length of the CDR3 is 16 residues. The germline CDR1 and CDR2 sequences are SGHVS and FQNEAQ. This clonotype has a handful of counts. TCRdb re-called the PCR reads through MiXCR, storing one row per CDR3 protein. Seen here are approximately 19,000 distinct CDR3 sequences, 60% observed once, and the top ten hold more than 0.95%. The material sequenced was CD4+ T cells from blood, taken after SARS-CoV-2 vaccination. This TCR was recovered from a human donor who had recovered from COVID-19. This rearrangement joins TRBV7-8 to TRBJ2-1; possible D gene TRBD2, 5 bases. CDR3: CASSLPLTTLYNEQFF. In nucleotides, the CDR3 is TGTGCCAGCAGCTTACCTCTGACTACCCTCTACAATGAGCAGTTCTTC.